This T cell receptor (beta chain) was obtained from a study of blood T cell repertoires in COVID-19. Some clones are missing from TCRdb's copy, which holds only in-frame ones; the method was immunoSEQ multiplex PCR. The sample holds 150,000 to 250,000 clones, roughly 82% seen once. V lost 5 bases and J 6 bases, leaving 19 bases between the germline ends. The CDR3 covers 16 residues. CDR1 and CDR2 (germline): SGHTA, FQGNSA. Participants came from roughly 25 US areas, aged roughly 18 to 95 years. J is TRBJ2-2 and V is TRBV7-2; D is possibly TRBD2 (6 bases). This clonotype was obtained from a man aged 35 to 55 who had recovered from COVID-19. Sequenced: PBMCs or T cells enriched from blood (not recorded which). The CDR3 DNA sequence: TGTGCCAGCAGCCTTCTTGCGGGACCACGGGCCGGGGAGCTGTTTTTT. This sequence encodes CASSLLAGPRAGELFF.